This paragraph reports one T cell receptor beta chain. The data stem from a study of OX40 agonist ivuxolimab in advanced cancers. Data came from immunoSEQ multiplex PCR; TCRdb stores just in-frame clones and leaves some out. The repertoire holds some 95,000 clones, with about 92% as singletons. The sequence derives from an adult with an advanced solid tumor such as melanoma, head and neck, liver or kidney cancer. Sequencing was performed on CD4+ or CD8+ T cells sorted from blood, taken in a trial of the OX40 agonist ivuxolimab.

For the CDR3, the DNA is TGTGCCAGCAGTGAAGGACTAGCGGGGGGGGAAGAGACCCAGTACTTC. Encoded protein: CASSEGLAGGEETQYF. This chain uses TRBV2 with TRBJ2-5; 14 nucleotides line up with TRBD2. Germline CDR1 and CDR2: SNHLY and FYNNEI. The CDR3 runs 16 residues. Germline trimming cut 1 base from V and 3 bases from J; bases unmatched to any gene: 1. The entire variable domain, with the rest obtained from reference TRBV2 and TRBJ2-5, is as follows: EPEVTQTPSHQVTQMGQEVILRCVPISNHLYFYWYRQILGQKVEFLVSFYNNEISEKSEIFDDQFSVERPDGSNFTLKIRSTKLEDSAMYFCASSEGLAGGEETQYFGPGTRLLVL.